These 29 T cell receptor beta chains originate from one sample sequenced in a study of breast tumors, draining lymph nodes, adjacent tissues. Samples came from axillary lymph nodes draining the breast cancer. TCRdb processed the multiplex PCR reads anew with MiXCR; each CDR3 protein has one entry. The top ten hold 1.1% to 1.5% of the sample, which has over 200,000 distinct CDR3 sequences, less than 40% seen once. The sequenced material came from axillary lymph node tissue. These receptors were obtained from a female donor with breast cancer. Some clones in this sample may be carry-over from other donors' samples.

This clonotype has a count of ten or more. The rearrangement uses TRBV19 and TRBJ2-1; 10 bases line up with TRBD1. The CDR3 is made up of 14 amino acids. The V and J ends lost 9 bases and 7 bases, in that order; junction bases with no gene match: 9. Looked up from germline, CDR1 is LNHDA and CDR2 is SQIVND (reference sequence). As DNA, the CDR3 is TGTGCCAGCCGAGCCGGGACAGGGGTGAATGAGCAGTTCTTC. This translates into CASRAGTGVNEQFF.

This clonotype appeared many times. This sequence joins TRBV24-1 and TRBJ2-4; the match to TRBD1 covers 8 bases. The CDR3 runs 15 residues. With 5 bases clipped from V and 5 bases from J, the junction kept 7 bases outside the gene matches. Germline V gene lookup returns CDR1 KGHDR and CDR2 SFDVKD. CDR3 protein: CATSAILQGENIQYF. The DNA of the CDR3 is TGTGCCACCAGTGCCATTTTACAGGGGGAAAACATTCAGTACTTC.

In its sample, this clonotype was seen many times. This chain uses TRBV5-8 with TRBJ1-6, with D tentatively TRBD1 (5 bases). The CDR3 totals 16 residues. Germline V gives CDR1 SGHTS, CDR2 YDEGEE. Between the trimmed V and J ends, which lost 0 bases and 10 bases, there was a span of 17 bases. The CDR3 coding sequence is TGTGCCAGCAGCTTGGATTTGGGAATAGGGGACTCACCCCTCCACTTT. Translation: CASSLDLGIGDSPLHF.

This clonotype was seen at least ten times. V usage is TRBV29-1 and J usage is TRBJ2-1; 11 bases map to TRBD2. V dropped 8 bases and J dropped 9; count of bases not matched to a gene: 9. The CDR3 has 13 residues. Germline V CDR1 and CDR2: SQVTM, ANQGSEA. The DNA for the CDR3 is TGCAGCCCCCAGACTAGCGGGGCGACTGAGCAGTTCTTC. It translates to CSPQTSGATEQFF.

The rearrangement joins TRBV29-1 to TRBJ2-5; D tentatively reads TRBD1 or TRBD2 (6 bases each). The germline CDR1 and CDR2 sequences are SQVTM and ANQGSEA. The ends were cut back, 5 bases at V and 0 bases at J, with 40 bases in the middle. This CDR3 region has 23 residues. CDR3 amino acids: CSVSLSRGFCAGLGGRDQETQYF. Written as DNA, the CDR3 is TGCAGCGTTTCATTGTCCAGGGGTTTTTGTGCGGGGCTCGGGGGCCGTGACCAAGAGACCCAGTACTTC.

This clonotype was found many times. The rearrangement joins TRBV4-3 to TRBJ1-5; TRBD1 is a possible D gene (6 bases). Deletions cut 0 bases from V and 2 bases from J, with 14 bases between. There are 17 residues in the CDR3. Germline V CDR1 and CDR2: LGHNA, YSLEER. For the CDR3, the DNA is TGCGCCAGCAGCCAAGATCCGTCGGGGGCCGGCAATCAGCCCCAGCATTTT. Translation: CASSQDPSGAGNQPQHF.

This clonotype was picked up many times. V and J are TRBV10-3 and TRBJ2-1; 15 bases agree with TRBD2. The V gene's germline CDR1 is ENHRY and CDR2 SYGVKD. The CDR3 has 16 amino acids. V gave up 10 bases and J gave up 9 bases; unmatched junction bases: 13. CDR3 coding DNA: TGTGCCACCACGGAAGGACTAGCGGGAGGGGGCGGTGAGCAGTTCTTC. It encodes CATTEGLAGGGGEQFF.

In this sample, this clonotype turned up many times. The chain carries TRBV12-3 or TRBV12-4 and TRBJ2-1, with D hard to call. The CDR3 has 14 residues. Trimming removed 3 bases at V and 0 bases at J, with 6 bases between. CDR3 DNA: TGTGCCAGCAGTTTCCAGTACTCCTACAATGAGCAGTTCTTC. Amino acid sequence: CASSFQYSYNEQFF.

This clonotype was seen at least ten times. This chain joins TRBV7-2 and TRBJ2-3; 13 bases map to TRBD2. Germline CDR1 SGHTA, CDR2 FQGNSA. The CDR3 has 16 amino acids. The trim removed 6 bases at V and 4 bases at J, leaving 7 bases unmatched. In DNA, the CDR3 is TGTGCCAGCAGTTCCCGTGGACTAGCGGGAGCAGATACGCAGTATTTT. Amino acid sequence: CASSSRGLAGADTQYF. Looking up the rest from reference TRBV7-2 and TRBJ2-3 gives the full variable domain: GAGVSQSPSNKVTEKGKDVELRCDPISGHTALYWYRQSLGQGLEFLIYFQGNSAPDKSGLPSDRFSAERTGGSVSTLTIQRTQQEDSAVYLCASSSRGLAGADTQYFGPGTRLTVL.

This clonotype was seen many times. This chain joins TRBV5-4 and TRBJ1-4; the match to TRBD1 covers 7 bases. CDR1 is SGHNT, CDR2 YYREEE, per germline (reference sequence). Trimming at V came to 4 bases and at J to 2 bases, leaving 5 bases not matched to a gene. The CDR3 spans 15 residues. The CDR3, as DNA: TGTGCCAGCAGCGGACAGACAGGGACTAATGAAAAACTGTTTTTT. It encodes CASSGQTGTNEKLFF.

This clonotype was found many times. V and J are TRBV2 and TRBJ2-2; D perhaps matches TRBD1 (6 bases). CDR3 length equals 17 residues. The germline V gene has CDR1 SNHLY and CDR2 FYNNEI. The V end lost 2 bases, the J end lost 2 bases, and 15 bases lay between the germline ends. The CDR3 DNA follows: TGTGCCAGCAGTGAAACCCCGGGACACTTAAACACCGGGGAGCTGTTTTTT. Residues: CASSETPGHLNTGELFF.

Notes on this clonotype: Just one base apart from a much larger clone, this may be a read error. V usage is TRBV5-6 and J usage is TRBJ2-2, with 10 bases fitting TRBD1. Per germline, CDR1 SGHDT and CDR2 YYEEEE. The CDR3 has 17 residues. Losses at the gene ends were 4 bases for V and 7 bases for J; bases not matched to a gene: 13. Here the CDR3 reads CASSPTPGQGSNGELFF. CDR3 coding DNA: TGTGCCAGCAGCCCAACCCCGGGACAGGGGAGTAACGGGGAGCTGTTTTTT. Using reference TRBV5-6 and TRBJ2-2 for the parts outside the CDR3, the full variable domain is DAGVTQSPTHLIKTRGQQVTLRCSPKSGHDTVSWYQQALGQGPQFIFQYYEEEERQRGNFPDRFSGHQFPNYSSELNVNALLLGDSALYLCASSPTPGQGSNGELFFGEGSRLTVL.

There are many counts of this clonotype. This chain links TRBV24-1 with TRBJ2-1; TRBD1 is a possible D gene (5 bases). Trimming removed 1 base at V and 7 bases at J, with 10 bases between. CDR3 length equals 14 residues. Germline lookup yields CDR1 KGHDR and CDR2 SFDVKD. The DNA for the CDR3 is TGTGCCACCAGTGATTTAGACAGTAGGAATGAGCAGTTCTTC. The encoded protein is CATSDLDSRNEQFF.

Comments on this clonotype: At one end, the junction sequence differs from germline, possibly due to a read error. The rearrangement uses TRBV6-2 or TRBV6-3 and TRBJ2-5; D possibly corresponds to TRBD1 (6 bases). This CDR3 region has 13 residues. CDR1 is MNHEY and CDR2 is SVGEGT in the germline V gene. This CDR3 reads CASSRQGSETRYF. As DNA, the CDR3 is TGTGCCAGCAGTCGCCAGGGGAGCGAGACCCGGTACTTC.

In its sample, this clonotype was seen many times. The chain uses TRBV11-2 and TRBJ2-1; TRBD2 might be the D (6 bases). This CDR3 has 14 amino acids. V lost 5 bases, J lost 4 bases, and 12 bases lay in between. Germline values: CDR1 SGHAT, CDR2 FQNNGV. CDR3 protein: CASSERTIYNEQFF. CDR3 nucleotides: TGTGCCAGCAGCGAGAGGACTATTTACAATGAGCAGTTCTTC.

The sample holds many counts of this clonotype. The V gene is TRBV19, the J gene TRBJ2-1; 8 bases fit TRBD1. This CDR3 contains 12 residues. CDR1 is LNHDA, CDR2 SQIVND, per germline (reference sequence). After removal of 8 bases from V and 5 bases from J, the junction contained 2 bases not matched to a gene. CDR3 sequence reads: CASGQGNNEQFF. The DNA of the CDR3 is TGTGCCAGTGGACAGGGAAACAATGAGCAGTTCTTC.

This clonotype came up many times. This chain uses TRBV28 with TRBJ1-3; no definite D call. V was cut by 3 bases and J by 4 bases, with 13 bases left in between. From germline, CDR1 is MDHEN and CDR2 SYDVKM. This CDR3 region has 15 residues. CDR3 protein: CASSFRPAGGNTIYF. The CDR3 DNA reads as TGTGCCAGCAGTTTTCGCCCCGCGGGAGGAAACACCATATATTTT.

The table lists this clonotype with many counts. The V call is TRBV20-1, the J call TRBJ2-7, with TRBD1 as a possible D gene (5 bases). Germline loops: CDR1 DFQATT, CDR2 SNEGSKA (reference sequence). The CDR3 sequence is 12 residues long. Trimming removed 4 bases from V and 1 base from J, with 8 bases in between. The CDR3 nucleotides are TGCAGTGCTAACCGACAGTCCTACGAGCAGTACTTC. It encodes CSANRQSYEQYF.

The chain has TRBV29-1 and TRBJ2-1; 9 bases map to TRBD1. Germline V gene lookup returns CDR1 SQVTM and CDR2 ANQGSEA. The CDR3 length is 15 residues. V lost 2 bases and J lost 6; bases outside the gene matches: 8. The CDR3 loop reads CSVENRGTGLNEQFF. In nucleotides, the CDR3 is TGCAGCGTTGAAAACAGGGGGACAGGGCTCAATGAGCAGTTCTTC.

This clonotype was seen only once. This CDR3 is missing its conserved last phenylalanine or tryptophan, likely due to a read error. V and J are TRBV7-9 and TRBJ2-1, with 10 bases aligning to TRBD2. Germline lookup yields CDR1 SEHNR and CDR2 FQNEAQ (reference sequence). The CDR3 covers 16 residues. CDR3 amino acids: CASSLFGTSAYNEQFS. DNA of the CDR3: TGTGCCAGCAGCTTATTCGGGACTAGCGCCTACAACGAGCAGTTCTCC.

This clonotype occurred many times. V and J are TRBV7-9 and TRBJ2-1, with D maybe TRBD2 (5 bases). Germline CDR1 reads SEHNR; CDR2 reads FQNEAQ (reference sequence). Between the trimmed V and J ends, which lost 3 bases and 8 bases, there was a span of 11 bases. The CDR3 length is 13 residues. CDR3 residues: CASSFVPLDEQFF. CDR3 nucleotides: TGTGCCAGCAGCTTTGTCCCACTAGATGAGCAGTTCTTC.

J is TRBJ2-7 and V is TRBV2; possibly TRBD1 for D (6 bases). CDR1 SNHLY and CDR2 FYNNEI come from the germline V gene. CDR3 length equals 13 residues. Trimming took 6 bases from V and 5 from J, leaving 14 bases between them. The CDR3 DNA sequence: TGTGCCAGCAGCGCAGACAGGACCCACGAGCAGTACTTC. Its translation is CASSADRTHEQYF.

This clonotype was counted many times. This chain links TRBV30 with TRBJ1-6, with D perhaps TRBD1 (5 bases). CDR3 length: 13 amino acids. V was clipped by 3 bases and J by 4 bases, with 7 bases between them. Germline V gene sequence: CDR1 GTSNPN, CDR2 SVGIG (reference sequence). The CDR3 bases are TGTGCCTGGAGCGGACATTATAATTCACCCCTCCACTTT. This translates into CAWSGHYNSPLHF.

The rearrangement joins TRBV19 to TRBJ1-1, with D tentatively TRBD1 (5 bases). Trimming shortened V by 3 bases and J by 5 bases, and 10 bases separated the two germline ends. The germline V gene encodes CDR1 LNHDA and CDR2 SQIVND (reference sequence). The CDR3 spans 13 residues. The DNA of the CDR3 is TGTGCCAGTAGTATGTGGGGGATGACTGAAGCTTTCTTT. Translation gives CASSMWGMTEAFF. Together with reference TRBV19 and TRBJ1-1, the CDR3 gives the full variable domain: DGGITQSPKYLFRKEGQNVTLSCEQNLNHDAMYWYRQDPGQGLRLIYYSQIVNDFQKGDIAEGYSVSREKKESFPLTVTSAQKNPTAFYLCASSMWGMTEAFFGQGTRLTVV.

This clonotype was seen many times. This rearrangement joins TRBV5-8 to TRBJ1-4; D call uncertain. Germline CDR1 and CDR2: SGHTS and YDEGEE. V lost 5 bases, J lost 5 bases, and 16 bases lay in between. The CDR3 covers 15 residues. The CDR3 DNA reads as TGTGCCAGCAGTTCTGGCCGCCGCTTAAATGAAAAACTGTTTTTT. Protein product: CASSSGRRLNEKLFF.

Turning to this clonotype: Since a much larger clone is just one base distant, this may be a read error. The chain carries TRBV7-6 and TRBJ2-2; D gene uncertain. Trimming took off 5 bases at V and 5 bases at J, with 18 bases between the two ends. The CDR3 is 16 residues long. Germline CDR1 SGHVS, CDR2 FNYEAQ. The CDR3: CASSLEEAILTGELFF. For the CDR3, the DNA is TGTGCCAGCAGCCTCGAAGAGGCGATTTTGACCGGGGAGCTGTTTTTT.

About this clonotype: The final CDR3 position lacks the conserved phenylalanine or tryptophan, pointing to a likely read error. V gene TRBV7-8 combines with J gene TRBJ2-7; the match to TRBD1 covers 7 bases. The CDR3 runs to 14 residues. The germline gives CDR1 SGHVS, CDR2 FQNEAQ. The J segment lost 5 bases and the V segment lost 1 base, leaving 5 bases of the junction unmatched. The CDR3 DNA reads TGTGCCAGCAGCTTAGGCAGGGGGAGCCACGAGCAGTACCTC. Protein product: CASSLGRGSHEQYL.

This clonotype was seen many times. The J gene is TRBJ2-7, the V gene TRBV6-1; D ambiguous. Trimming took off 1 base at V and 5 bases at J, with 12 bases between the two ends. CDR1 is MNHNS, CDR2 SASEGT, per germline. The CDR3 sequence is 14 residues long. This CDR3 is CASSEGTGWNEQYF. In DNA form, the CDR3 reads TGTGCCAGCAGTGAAGGCACGGGTTGGAACGAGCAGTACTTC.

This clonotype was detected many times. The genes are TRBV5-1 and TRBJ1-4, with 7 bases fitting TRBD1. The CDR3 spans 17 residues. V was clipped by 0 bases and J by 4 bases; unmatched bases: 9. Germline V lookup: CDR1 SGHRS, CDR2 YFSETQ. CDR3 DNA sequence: TGCGCCAGCAGCTTGGCCGGGACAGACCTTGTTAATGAAAAACTGTTTTTT. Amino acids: CASSLAGTDLVNEKLFF.